This entry describes one T cell receptor beta chain. This sample was included in a study of blood T cell repertoires in COVID-19. Overall study context: Samples of COVID-19 (acute and convalescent) were obtained from the United States, Italy and Spain.

The method was immunoSEQ multiplex PCR; TCRdb's version includes in-frame clones alone and lacks a portion of them. This table holds around 130,000 clones, approximately 84% found once. The CDR3 is 13 amino acids. The chain is built from TRBV21-1 and TRBJ2-1; the table names TRBD2, a call not compared with the DNA. TRBV21-1 is designated a pseudogene. What was sequenced was peripheral blood. This TCR derives from a woman in her sixties or seventies with acute or convalescent COVID-19. CDR3 bases: TGTGCCATCTTCTCCCCCCCCTACAATGAGCAGTTCTTC. It translates to CAIFSPPYNEQFF.